Listed here are 3 T cell receptor beta chains from one sample, sequenced in a study of blood T cell repertoires in COVID-19. Using immunoSEQ multiplex PCR, the repertoire was profiled, and TCRdb retains in-frame clones only, with some absent. The sample shows more than 300,000 clones, approximately 91% of them seen only once. Sample: peripheral blood. All receptors derive from a woman in her 70s with COVID-19, enrolled during active disease.

J is TRBJ2-1 and V is TRBV7-9; the D gene is possibly TRBD2 (6 bases). This CDR3 has 14 amino acids. V lost 5 bases and J lost 10, with 18 bases in between. CDR1 and CDR2 from the germline V gene are SEHNR and FQNEAQ (reference sequence). The CDR3, as DNA: TGTGCCAGCAGCATTTCTTTTGGGGGAGGCGAGCAGTTCTTC. As protein: CASSISFGGGEQFF.

V and J are TRBV5-1 and TRBJ1-1; D is unclear. Germline-derived CDR1 and CDR2 are SGHRS and YFSETQ. CDR3 length equals 13 residues. The V and J ends lost 2 bases and 1 base respectively, with 6 bases between them. In nucleotides, the CDR3 is TGCGCCAGCAGCTTCGGTTGGAACACTGAAGCTTTCTTT. Protein sequence: CASSFGWNTEAFF.

The chain links TRBV5-1 to TRBJ1-1; D uncertain. Germline values: CDR1 SGHRS, CDR2 YFSETQ. Trimming cost V 1 base and J 1 base, with 8 bases left between them. The CDR3 sequence is 14 residues long. The CDR3 loop reads CASSLSAANTEAFF. The CDR3 coding sequence is TGCGCCAGCAGCTTGAGCGCAGCGAACACTGAAGCTTTCTTT.